This T cell receptor beta chain is drawn from a study of shared T cell receptors in the human thymus. The method was immunoSEQ multiplex PCR; TCRdb's version includes in-frame clones alone and lacks a portion of them. The repertoire holds 500,000 to 550,000 clones, with 75% to 80% as singletons. J gave up 5 bases and V 0 bases, and 3 bases lay outside the gene matches. Germline V gives CDR1 SGHDT, CDR2 YYEEEE. This CDR3 spans 15 amino acids. The data were also submitted as part of a second study, on human thymus T cells.

The source of this sequence is a boy less than two years old with a congenital heart defect. Sequenced: thymocytes. The genes are TRBV5-6 and TRBJ2-5, with 11 bases matching TRBD2. The CDR3 sequence: CASSLETSGTETQYF. In DNA, the CDR3 is TGTGCCAGCAGCTTGGAGACTAGCGGGACGGAGACCCAGTACTTC. The whole variable domain, filled in from reference TRBV5-6 and TRBJ2-5, reads DAGVTQSPTHLIKTRGQQVTLRCSPKSGHDTVSWYQQALGQGPQFIFQYYEEEERQRGNFPDRFSGHQFPNYSSELNVNALLLGDSALYLCASSLETSGTETQYFGPGTRLLVL.